A selection of T cell receptor beta chains follows, all from one sample in a study of patients with pleural tuberculosis. TCRdb reprocessed the reads with MiXCR, giving one entry per CDR3 protein. This sample has under 55,000 distinct CDR3 sequences, with approximately 7.5% found just once. The source is a human donor with pleural tuberculosis. CDR3s leave out the opening cysteine and the closing phenylalanine or tryptophan.

CDR3aa	len	v_gene
ASSSSGQREF	10	TRBV6-5
ASSPQGASTEAF	12	TRBV11-2
ASSEVPGGYNEQF	13	TRBV6-1
AISEVTGEQY	10	TRBV10-3
SGTGGVYNEQF	11	TRBV29-1
ASTGGRNPNTEAF	13	TRBV27
ASGQGRNYGYT	11	TRBV11-2
ATSDASGIGNQPQH	14	TRBV24-1
ASKLWREGIEQF	12	TRBV6-1
ASSPRDRGTDTQY	13	TRBV28
ASSTGQGNGELF	12	TRBV11-1
ASSSTSQTQY	10	TRBV5-4
SVRGGGGTDTQY	12	TRBV29-1
ASSPGTRSYEQY	12	TRBV18
ASSYAGARQETQY	13	TRBV11-2
ATSEGGRGAF	10	TRBV24-1
ASSTNSNEQF	10	TRBV11-2
ASSLMQGTTEAF	12	TRBV7-3
ASSLSDWQPQH	11	TRBV7-8
ASSFSGTTEAF	11	TRBV28
ASRGTGQITDTQY	13	TRBV19
ASSPFMGRGHTDTQY	15	TRBV19
ASSFMERTLTDTQY	14	TRBV11-1
SVARAQETQY	10	TRBV29-1
SATTRLAGGYNEQF	14	TRBV20-1
ASARQNSNQPQH	12	TRBV12-5
ASGFWSRNTEAF	12	TRBV12-5
ASSGDSYGETQY	12	TRBV9
ASSLVGNADTQY	12	TRBV5-4
ASSFLGEQETQY	12	TRBV12-3/TRBV12-4
ASSSGTGKNIQY	12	TRBV27
ASSPLWTSGTDTQY	14	TRBV13
ASSDLEDRWTEAF	13	TRBV6-1
ASSSTVYEQY	10	TRBV6-5
ASRAQGGSPLH	11	TRBV28
ASSFGSHTQY	10	TRBV12-3/TRBV12-4
ASSFENTGELF	11	TRBV11-1
ASAPWAAKQETQY	13	TRBV28
SARGTSGHNEQF	12	TRBV20-1
ASSESGMTANYGYT	14	TRBV19
SARVPGYTTEAF	12	TRBV20-1
SARGGERRGPNEQF	14	TRBV20-1
ASIPGTSGNTDTQY	14	TRBV28
SARDFQREANNEQF	14	TRBV20-1
ASSLKDTQY	9	TRBV28
ASSFPGPTGELF	12	TRBV12-3/TRBV12-4
ASSSDYGEQY	10	TRBV11-1
ASSSALGQPQH	11	TRBV4-1
ASSLFGGRATDTQY	14	TRBV27